The rows below give T cell receptor beta chains drawn from one sample of a study of identical twins. Each CDR3 protein gets one entry after TCRdb re-called the 5' RACE reads with MiXCR. The sample shows roughly 690,000 distinct CDR3 sequences, approximately 6.1% of them seen only once. Input material: naive T cells sorted from blood. The receptors were gathered from a man younger than 35 in good health. Each CDR3 is given with its conserved first and last residue. A D gene is named only where the DNA matches it firmly. Size tells how often a clone was seen (once, few, many) or the class of an expanded clone, and some rows leave it out.

- | TRBJ2-3 | - | TRBV28 | CASSLRGAEDTQYF | TGTGCCAGCAGTTTAAGGGGGGCAGAAGATACGCAGTATTTT
few | TRBJ2-4 | - | TRBV4-2 | CASSPSGGGAKNIQYF | TGTGCCAGCAGCCCCAGCGGAGGCGGGGCCAAAAACATTCAGTACTTC
few | TRBJ2-7 | - | TRBV7-9 | CASSLRAGDAYEQYF | TGTGCCAGCAGCTTAAGGGCAGGGGACGCCTACGAGCAGTACTTC
many | TRBJ2-5 | - | TRBV29-1 | CSVEPGWETQYF | TGCAGCGTTGAACCGGGTTGGGAGACCCAGTACTTC
- | TRBJ2-3 | TRBD2 | TRBV7-9 | CASSASQRAGGVDTQYF | TGTGCCAGCAGCGCTTCCCAGCGGGCGGGAGGTGTGGATACGCAGTATTTT
- | TRBJ2-5 | - | TRBV20-1 | CSATGSGETQYF | TGCAGTGCTACCGGGAGCGGAGAGACCCAGTACTTC
- | TRBJ2-7 | - | TRBV20-1 | CSAREAYLAYEQYF | TGCAGTGCTAGAGAGGCATACTTGGCCTACGAGCAGTACTTC
many | TRBJ2-2 | TRBD2 | TRBV12-3/TRBV12-4 | CASSLSAGGHTGELFF | TGTGCCAGCAGTCTCTCAGCGGGAGGGCACACCGGGGAGCTGTTTTTT
few | TRBJ1-3 | - | TRBV12-3/TRBV12-4 | CASSFSVPGSGNTIYF | TGTGCCAGCAGTTTTAGTGTACCGGGCTCTGGAAACACCATATATTTT
few | TRBJ2-2 | - | TRBV6-1 | CASSDLQVYTGELFF | TGTGCCAGCAGTGATTTACAGGTTTACACCGGGGAGCTGTTTTTT
many | TRBJ2-1 | - | TRBV24-1 | CATSDHGRNGNEQFF | TGTGCCACCAGTGATCACGGACGGAACGGGAATGAGCAGTTCTTC
few | TRBJ2-1 | - | TRBV24-1 | CATSSLGRSSYNEQFF | TGTGCCACCAGTTCATTAGGCAGGAGCTCCTACAATGAGCAGTTCTTC
- | TRBJ2-1 | - | TRBV6-6 | CASSSSGPLEQFF | TGTGCCAGCAGTTCCAGCGGACCTTTAGAGCAGTTCTTC
few | TRBJ1-4 | TRBD1 | TRBV10-3 | CAISDAGQANEKLFF | TGTGCCATCAGTGATGCTGGACAGGCAAATGAAAAACTGTTTTTT
many | TRBJ1-2 | - | TRBV28 | CASISMGPRDTNYGYTF | TGTGCCAGCATCTCCATGGGACCCCGGGACACCAACTATGGCTACACCTTC
many | TRBJ2-1 | TRBD1 | TRBV29-1 | CSVPGQGRTGALYYEQFF | TGCAGCGTTCCGGGACAGGGGAGGACGGGAGCCTTATACTATGAGCAGTTCTTC
many | TRBJ2-3 | TRBD1 | TRBV15 | CATSRGRDRSTDTQYF | TGTGCCACCAGCAGAGGCCGGGACAGGAGCACAGATACGCAGTATTTT
few | TRBJ1-4 | TRBD1 | TRBV12-3/TRBV12-4 | CASSFGDRGQGDEKLFF | TGTGCCAGCAGTTTTGGGGACAGGGGGCAAGGGGATGAAAAACTGTTTTTT
- | TRBJ1-1 | - | TRBV19 | CASSNQVGRAEAFF | TGTGCCAGTAGTAATCAGGTGGGCAGAGCAGAAGCTTTCTTT
few | TRBJ2-1 | - | TRBV20-1 | CSVGTLSSYNEQFF | TGCAGTGTTGGGACTTTAAGCTCCTACAATGAGCAGTTCTTC
many | TRBJ2-1 | - | TRBV9 | CASSVMGNEQFF | TGTGCCAGCAGCGTAATGGGCAATGAGCAGTTCTTC
many | TRBJ2-7 | - | TRBV6-1 | CASSPTMVGGPYEQYF | TGTGCCAGCAGCCCCACAATGGTGGGTGGCCCCTACGAGCAGTACTTC